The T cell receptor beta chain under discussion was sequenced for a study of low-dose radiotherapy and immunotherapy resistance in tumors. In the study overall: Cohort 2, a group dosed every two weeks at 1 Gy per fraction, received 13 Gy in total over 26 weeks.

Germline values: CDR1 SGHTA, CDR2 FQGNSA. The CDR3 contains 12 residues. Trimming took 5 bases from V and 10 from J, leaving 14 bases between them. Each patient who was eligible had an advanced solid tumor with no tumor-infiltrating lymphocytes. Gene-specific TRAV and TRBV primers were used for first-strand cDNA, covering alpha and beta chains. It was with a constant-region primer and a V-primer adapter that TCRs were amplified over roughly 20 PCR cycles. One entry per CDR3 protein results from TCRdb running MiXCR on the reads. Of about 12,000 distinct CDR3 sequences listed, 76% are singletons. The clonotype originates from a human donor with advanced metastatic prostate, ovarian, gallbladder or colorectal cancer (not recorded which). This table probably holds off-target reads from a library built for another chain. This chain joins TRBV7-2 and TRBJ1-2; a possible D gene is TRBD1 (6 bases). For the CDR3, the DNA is TGTGCCAGCAGCCCGGTGGTGGGGGCCTACACCTTC. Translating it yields CASSPVVGAYTF.